These 10 T cell receptor beta chains originate from one sample sequenced in a study of OX40 agonist ivuxolimab in advanced cancers. Sequencing used immunoSEQ multiplex PCR; TCRdb keeps in-frame clones, though not all of them. The sample gives around 66,000 clones, roughly four fifths of which show up once; roughly 4.5% is in the top ten. The sequenced sample was CD4+ or CD8+ T cells sorted from blood, obtained in a trial of the OX40 agonist ivuxolimab. Receptors were obtained from an adult with an advanced solid tumor such as melanoma, head and neck, liver or kidney cancer.

The chain uses TRBV6-1 and TRBJ1-2; D ambiguous. The CDR3 loop spans 14 amino acids. V lost 0 bases, J lost 5 bases, and 10 bases lay in between. Looked up from germline, CDR1 is MNHNS and CDR2 is SASEGT. The CDR3: CASSEAGSRYGYTF. CDR3 DNA sequence: TGTGCCAGCAGTGAAGCGGGCAGCCGGTATGGCTACACCTTC.

This chain joins TRBV5-1 and TRBJ1-1; unclear D gene. Germline values: CDR1 SGHRS, CDR2 YFSETQ. The V end was cut by 5 bases, the J end by 1 base, with 12 bases between. The CDR3 runs to 14 residues. The CDR3 protein is CASRYGGANTEAFF. In DNA, the CDR3 is TGCGCCAGCAGGTACGGAGGTGCGAACACTGAAGCTTTCTTT.

The chain has TRBV5-6 and TRBJ1-1; no reliable D call. CDR1 and CDR2 from the germline V gene are SGHDT and YYEEEE. The CDR3 runs 16 residues. Trimming left V 3 bases short and J 1 base short, with 16 bases between. The chain's CDR3 is CASSSHHLGPNTEAFF. CDR3 nucleotide sequence: TGTGCCAGCAGCTCCCACCACCTGGGCCCGAACACTGAAGCTTTCTTT.

This clone has a handful of counts. This chain uses TRBV5-6 with TRBJ1-5; D is undetermined. The V gene lost 5 bases and the J gene lost 6 bases, with 12 bases spanning the gap. Germline-derived CDR1 and CDR2 are SGHDT and YYEEEE. The CDR3 loop spans 13 amino acids. In DNA, the CDR3 is TGTGCCAGCAGTGTGGGTGGGCGTCAGCCCCAGCATTTT. It yields the protein CASSVGGRQPQHF. The full variable domain, with the rest looked up from reference TRBV5-6 and TRBJ1-5, is DAGVTQSPTHLIKTRGQQVTLRCSPKSGHDTVSWYQQALGQGPQFIFQYYEEEERQRGNFPDRFSGHQFPNYSSELNVNALLLGDSALYLCASSVGGRQPQHFGDGTRLSIL.

The chain recombines TRBV2 with TRBJ1-2; D gene uncertain. V dropped 1 base and J dropped 8 bases, with 11 bases sitting between them. CDR3 length equals 13 residues. Per the germline V gene, CDR1 is SNHLY and CDR2 is FYNNEI. The chain's CDR3 is CASSEVKRGGYTF. As DNA, the CDR3 is TGTGCCAGCAGTGAAGTAAAACGTGGGGGCTACACCTTC.

V is TRBV7-2 and J is TRBJ1-4; D is possibly TRBD1 (5 bases). V lost 1 base, J lost 0 bases, and 12 bases lay in between. Germline V gene data show CDR1 as SGHTA and CDR2 as FQGNSA. The CDR3 has 17 amino acids. The CDR3 nucleotides are TGTGCCAGCAGCTTAGGAGTTTCGGGACCAACTAATGAAAAACTGTTTTTT. It specifies CASSLGVSGPTNEKLFF.

V is TRBV7-2 and J is TRBJ2-1, with D perhaps TRBD1 (5 bases). Per germline, CDR1 SGHTA and CDR2 FQGNSA. The CDR3 length is 15 residues. V lost 4 bases to trimming and J lost 9 bases, with 19 bases between them. As DNA, the CDR3 is TGTGCCAGCAGCTCCCAAGTAGCTGGGGCTAGTGAGCAGTTCTTC. It encodes CASSSQVAGASEQFF.

CDR3 residues: CASSFEGTSGNEQFF. The CDR3 region has the DNA TGTGCCAGCAGCTTCGAGGGGACTAGCGGAAATGAGCAGTTCTTC. The rearrangement uses TRBV7-9 and TRBJ2-1, with 11 bases fitting TRBD2. The germline V gene encodes CDR1 SEHNR and CDR2 FQNEAQ (reference sequence). The CDR3 length is 15 residues. V lost 3 bases to trimming and J lost 7 bases; unmatched junction nucleotides: 5.

In DNA form, the CDR3 reads TGTGCTAGTGGCGTTAGCGGGGGCACAGATACGCAGTATTTT. Translated, it gives CASGVSGGTDTQYF. V usage is TRBV12-5 and J usage is TRBJ2-3; 8 bases agree with TRBD2. There are 14 residues in the CDR3. Germline CDR1 is LGHNT and CDR2 is FRNRAP. The trim removed 6 bases at V and 1 base at J, leaving 3 bases unmatched.

This chain links TRBV7-8 with TRBJ1-5, with D uncertain. The CDR3 has 12 amino acids. V was shortened by 3 bases and J by 5 bases, with 5 bases between the two germline ends. CDR1 and CDR2 from the germline V gene are SGHVS and FQNEAQ. The CDR3 loop is CASSFPDQPQHF. In DNA, the CDR3 is TGTGCCAGCAGCTTTCCTGATCAGCCCCAGCATTTT.